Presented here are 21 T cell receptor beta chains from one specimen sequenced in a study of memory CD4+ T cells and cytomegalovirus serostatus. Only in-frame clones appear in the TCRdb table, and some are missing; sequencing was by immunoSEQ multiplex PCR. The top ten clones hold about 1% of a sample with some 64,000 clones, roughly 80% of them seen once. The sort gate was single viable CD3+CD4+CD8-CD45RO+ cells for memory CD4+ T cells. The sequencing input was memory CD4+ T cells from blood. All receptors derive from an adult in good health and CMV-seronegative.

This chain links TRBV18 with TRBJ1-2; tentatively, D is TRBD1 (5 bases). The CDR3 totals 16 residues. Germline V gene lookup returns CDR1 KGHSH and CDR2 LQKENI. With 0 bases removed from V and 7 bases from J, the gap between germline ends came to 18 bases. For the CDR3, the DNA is TGTGCCAGCTCACCACCTAGGGACGGAGCTCGTTTTGGCTACACCTTC. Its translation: CASSPPRDGARFGYTF.

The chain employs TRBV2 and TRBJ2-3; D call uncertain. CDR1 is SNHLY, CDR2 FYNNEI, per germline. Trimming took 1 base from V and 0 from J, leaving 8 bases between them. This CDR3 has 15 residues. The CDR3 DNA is TGTGCCAGCAGTGAAGGTCTCACTAGCACAGATACGCAGTATTTT. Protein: CASSEGLTSTDTQYF.

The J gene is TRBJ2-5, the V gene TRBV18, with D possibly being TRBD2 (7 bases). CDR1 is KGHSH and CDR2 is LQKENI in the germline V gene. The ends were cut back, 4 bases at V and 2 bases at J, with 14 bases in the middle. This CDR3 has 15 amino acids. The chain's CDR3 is CASSQAGAQQETQYF. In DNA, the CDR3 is TGTGCCAGCTCACAGGCGGGGGCCCAACAAGAGACCCAGTACTTC.

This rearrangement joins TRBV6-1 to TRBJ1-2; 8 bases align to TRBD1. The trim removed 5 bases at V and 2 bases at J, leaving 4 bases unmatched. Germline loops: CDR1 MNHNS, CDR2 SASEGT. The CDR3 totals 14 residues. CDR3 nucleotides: TGTGCCAGCAGTCGGACAGGGTTGAACTATGGCTACACCTTC. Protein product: CASSRTGLNYGYTF.

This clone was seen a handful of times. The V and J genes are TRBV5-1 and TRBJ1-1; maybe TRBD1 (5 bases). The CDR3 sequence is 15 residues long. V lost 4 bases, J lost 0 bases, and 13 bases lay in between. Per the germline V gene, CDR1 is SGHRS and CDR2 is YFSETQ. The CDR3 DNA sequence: TGCGCCAGCAGCGGAGGGGCAGGGTTGAACACTGAAGCTTTCTTT. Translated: CASSGGAGLNTEAFF.

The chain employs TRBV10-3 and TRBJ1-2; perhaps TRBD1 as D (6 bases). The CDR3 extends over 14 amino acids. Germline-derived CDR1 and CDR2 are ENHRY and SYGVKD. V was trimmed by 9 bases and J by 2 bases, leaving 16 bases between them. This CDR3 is CAITGSLANYGYTF. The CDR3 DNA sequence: TGTGCCATTACAGGGTCTTTGGCAAACTATGGCTACACCTTC.

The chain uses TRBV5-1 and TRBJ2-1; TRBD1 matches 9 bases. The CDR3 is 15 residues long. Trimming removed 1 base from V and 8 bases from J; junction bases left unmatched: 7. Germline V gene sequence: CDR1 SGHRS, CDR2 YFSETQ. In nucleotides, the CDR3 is TGCGCCAGCAGCTTGAACAGGGGGCAGTTCGATGAGCAGTTCTTC. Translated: CASSLNRGQFDEQFF.

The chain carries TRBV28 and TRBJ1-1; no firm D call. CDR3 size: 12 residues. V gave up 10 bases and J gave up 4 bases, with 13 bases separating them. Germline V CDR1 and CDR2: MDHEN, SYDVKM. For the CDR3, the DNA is TGTGCCACCAAAGGGCTGGTCACTGAAGCTTTCTTT. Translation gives CATKGLVTEAFF.

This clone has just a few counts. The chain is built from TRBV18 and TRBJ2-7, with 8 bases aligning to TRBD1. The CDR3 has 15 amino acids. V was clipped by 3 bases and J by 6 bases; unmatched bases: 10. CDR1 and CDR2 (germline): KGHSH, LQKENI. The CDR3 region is CASSPQGALSGEQYF. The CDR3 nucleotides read TGTGCCAGCTCACCGCAGGGGGCCTTATCGGGCGAGCAGTACTTC. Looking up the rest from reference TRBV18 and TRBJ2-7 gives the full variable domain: NAGVMQNPRHLVRRRGQEARLRCSPMKGHSHVYWYRQLPEEGLKFMVYLQKENIIDESGMPKERFSAEFPKEGPSILRIQQVVRGDSAAYFCASSPQGALSGEQYFGPGTRLTVT.

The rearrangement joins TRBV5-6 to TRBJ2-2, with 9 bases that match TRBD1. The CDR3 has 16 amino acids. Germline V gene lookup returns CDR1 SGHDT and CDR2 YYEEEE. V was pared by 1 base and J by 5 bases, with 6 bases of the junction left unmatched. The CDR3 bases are TGTGCCAGCAGCTTGTTAGGGACAGGGTGGACCGGGGAGCTGTTTTTT. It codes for CASSLLGTGWTGELFF. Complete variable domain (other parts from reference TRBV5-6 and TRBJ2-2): DAGVTQSPTHLIKTRGQQVTLRCSPKSGHDTVSWYQQALGQGPQFIFQYYEEEERQRGNFPDRFSGHQFPNYSSELNVNALLLGDSALYLCASSLLGTGWTGELFFGEGSRLTVL.

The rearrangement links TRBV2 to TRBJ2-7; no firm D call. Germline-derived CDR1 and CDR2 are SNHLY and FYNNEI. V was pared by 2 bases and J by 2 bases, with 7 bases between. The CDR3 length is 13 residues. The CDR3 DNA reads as TGTGCCAGCAGTGAACGGGTTCCCTACGAGCAGTACTTC. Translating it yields CASSERVPYEQYF.

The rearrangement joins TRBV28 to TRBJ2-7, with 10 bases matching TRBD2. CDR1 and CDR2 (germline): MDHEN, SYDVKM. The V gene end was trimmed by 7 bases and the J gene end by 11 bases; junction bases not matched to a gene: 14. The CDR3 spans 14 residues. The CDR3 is CASIRPASGRNKYF. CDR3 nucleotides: TGTGCCAGCATCCGACCGGCTAGCGGGAGAAACAAGTACTTC.

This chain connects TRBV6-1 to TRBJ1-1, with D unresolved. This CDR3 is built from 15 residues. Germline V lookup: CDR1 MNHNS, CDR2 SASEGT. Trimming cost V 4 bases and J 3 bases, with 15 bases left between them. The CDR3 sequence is CASSGWDASDTEAFF. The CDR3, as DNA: TGTGCCAGCAGTGGGTGGGATGCCTCGGACACTGAAGCTTTCTTT.

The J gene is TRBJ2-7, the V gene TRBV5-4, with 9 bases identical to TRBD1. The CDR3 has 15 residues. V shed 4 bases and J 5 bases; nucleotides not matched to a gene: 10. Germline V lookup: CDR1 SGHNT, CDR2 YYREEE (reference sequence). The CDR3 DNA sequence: TGTGCCAGCAGCGCACACCGGGACAGGGTTCACGAGCAGTACTTC. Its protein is CASSAHRDRVHEQYF.

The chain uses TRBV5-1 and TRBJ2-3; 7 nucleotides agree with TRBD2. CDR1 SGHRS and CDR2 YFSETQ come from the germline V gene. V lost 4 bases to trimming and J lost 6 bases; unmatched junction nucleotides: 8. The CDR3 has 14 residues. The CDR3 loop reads CASSPGTTGDTQYF. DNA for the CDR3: TGCGCCAGCAGCCCCGGGACTACGGGGGATACGCAGTATTTT.

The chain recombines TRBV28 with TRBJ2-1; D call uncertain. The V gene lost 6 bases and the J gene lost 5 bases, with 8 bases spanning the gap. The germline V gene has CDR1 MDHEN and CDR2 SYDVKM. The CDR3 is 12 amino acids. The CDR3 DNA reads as TGTGCCAGCAGGGGTCTCCACAATGAGCAGTTCTTC. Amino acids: CASRGLHNEQFF.

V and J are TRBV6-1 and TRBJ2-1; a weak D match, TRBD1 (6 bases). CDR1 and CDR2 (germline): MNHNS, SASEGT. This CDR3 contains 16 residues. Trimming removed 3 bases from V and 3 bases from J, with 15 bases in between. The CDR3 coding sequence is TGTGCCAGCAGTGACCAGGGGCAGAGAAACTACAATGAGCAGTTCTTC. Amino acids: CASSDQGQRNYNEQFF.

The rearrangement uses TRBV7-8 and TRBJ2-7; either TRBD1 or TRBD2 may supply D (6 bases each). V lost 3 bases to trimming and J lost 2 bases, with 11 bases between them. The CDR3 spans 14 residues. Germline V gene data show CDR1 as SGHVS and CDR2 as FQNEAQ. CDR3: CASSFRGPTYEQYF. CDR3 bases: TGTGCCAGCAGCTTCCGGGGGCCTACCTACGAGCAGTACTTC.

CDR3 amino acids: CASSATRGNTDTQYF. The DNA of the CDR3 is TGTGCCAGCAGTGCAACGCGGGGGAACACAGATACGCAGTATTTT. The J gene is TRBJ2-3, the V gene TRBV2; 7 bases match TRBD2. Germline CDR1 SNHLY, CDR2 FYNNEI. The V and J ends lost 4 bases and 2 bases, in that order; junction bases with no gene match: 6. The length of the CDR3 is 15 residues.

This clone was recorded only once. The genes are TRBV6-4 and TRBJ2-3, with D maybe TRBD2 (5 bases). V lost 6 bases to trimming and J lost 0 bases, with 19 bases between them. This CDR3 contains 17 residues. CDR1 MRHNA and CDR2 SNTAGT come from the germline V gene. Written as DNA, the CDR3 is TGTGCCAGCAGCCCGAACCCGGGATCACTCAGCACAGATACGCAGTATTTT. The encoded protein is CASSPNPGSLSTDTQYF.

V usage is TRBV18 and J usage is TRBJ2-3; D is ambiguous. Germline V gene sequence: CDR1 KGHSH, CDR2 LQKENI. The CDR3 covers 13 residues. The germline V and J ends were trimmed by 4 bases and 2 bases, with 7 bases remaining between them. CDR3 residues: CASSREATDTQYF. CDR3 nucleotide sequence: TGTGCCAGCTCACGCGAAGCCACAGATACGCAGTATTTT.